Listed here are 29 T cell receptor beta chains from one sample, sequenced in a study of CD8+ T cells in alopecia areata listed by TCRdb under 2018. In light of the paper, this sample's time point label describes: around 29 days on oral tofacitinib. The sample's treatment or condition label, decoded: oral pan-JAK inhibitor, 5-10 mg twice daily. The library was obtained by the immunoSEQ multiplex PCR assay. To provide template for TCR sequencing, every sample had RNA extracted and reverse transcribed into cDNA. TCRdb re-hosts the immuneACCESS table, in-frame sequences only. Its copies lack some clones; in the studies checked, an unresolved V gene accounts for under half of them, and the cause for the rest is not known. The table for this sample lists about 220,000 clones; about 58% of them were counted only once. The top ten clones comprise around 1.6% of the sample. Specimen: CD4+ T cells sorted from blood, collected at week 4, from a patient treated with tofacitinib. These receptors came from a human donor with alopecia areata.

This CDR3 is CASSQDPPGPFYGYTF. The CDR3 DNA is TGCGCCAGCAGCCAAGATCCTCCGGGACCTTTCTATGGCTACACCTTC. This sequence joins TRBV4-3 and TRBJ1-2, with D perhaps TRBD1 (5 bases). Trimming stripped 0 bases from V and 4 bases from J, with 15 bases between. CDR1 and CDR2 (germline): LGHNA, YSLEER. There are 16 residues in the CDR3.

This sequence joins TRBV5-1 and TRBJ1-1; D is undetermined. The CDR3 totals 12 residues. Trimming shortened V by 0 bases and J by 5 bases, and 5 bases separated the two germline ends. Germline CDR1 and CDR2: SGHRS and YFSETQ. The CDR3 sequence: CASSLDGTEAFF. Written as DNA, the CDR3 is TGCGCCAGCAGCTTGGACGGGACTGAAGCTTTCTTT.

The chain combines TRBV9 with TRBJ2-1; perhaps D is TRBD1 or TRBD2 (6 bases each). V was pared by 7 bases and J by 4 bases, with 12 bases between. The length of the CDR3 is 13 residues. CDR1 and CDR2 (germline): SGDLS, YYNGEE. The CDR3 reads CASQRGDYNEQFF. The CDR3 nucleotides read TGTGCCAGCCAGAGGGGGGATTACAATGAGCAGTTCTTC.

The CDR3 region is CAWSVGGAGNEQFF. CDR3 coding DNA: TGTGCCTGGAGTGTAGGGGGGGCGGGCAATGAGCAGTTCTTC. The chain recombines TRBV30 with TRBJ2-1, with D perhaps matching TRBD2 (7 bases). Germline V CDR1 and CDR2: GTSNPN, SVGIG (reference sequence). There are 14 residues in the CDR3. V dropped 0 bases and J dropped 6 bases, with 12 bases sitting between them.

V gene TRBV2 combines with J gene TRBJ2-1; 10 nucleotides align to TRBD2. Germline trimming cut 2 bases from V and 10 bases from J; bases unmatched to any gene: 8. CDR3 length equals 15 residues. Germline V gene lookup returns CDR1 SNHLY and CDR2 FYNNEI. CDR3 nucleotides: TGTGCCAGCAGTGAATTCAGGCCACTAGCGGGGGAGCAGTTCTTC. Translated, it gives CASSEFRPLAGEQFF.

This chain links TRBV11-3 with TRBJ2-1, with D possibly being TRBD2 (5 bases). The germline gives CDR1 SGHNT, CDR2 YENEEA. The V end was cut by 1 base, the J end by 8 bases, with 15 bases between. The length of the CDR3 is 15 residues. The CDR3, as DNA: TGTGCCAGCAGCTTAGCGGACTCGAGGATCGATGAGCAGTTCTTC. Translating it yields CASSLADSRIDEQFF.

The chain employs TRBV2 and TRBJ1-6; unclear D gene. The CDR3 has 15 amino acids. Germline loops: CDR1 SNHLY, CDR2 FYNNEI. V was cut by 2 bases and J by 10 bases, with 15 bases left in between. For the CDR3, the DNA is TGTGCCAGCAGTGAAACTCGGAGGGTCGGCTCACCCCTCCACTTT. The encoded protein is CASSETRRVGSPLHF.

This clone was observed many times. V and J are TRBV4-3 and TRBJ2-5; D is unclear. Germline CDR1 is LGHNA and CDR2 is YSLEER. This CDR3 spans 13 amino acids. V lost 3 bases, J lost 6 bases, and 11 bases lay in between. The CDR3 nucleotides are TGCGCCAGCAGCCAGGGGTATCCCCAGACCCAGTACTTC. Protein: CASSQGYPQTQYF.

This clone has ten or more counts. The genes are TRBV7-6 and TRBJ1-3; no clear D gene. Germline lookup yields CDR1 SGHVS and CDR2 FNYEAQ. V gave up 1 base and J gave up 7 bases, with 8 bases separating them. The CDR3 length is 13 residues. This CDR3 reads CASSLDAGNTIYF. Here the CDR3 DNA reads TGTGCCAGCAGCTTAGATGCGGGGAACACCATATATTTT.

This clone was counted a few times. This sequence joins TRBV6-1 and TRBJ2-2, with no clear D. The CDR3 sequence is 12 residues long. The germline V gene has CDR1 MNHNS and CDR2 SASEGT. V was trimmed by 5 bases and J by 12 bases, leaving 13 bases between them. CDR3 sequence reads: CASSSLDKKLFF. The CDR3 nucleotides are TGTGCCAGCAGTTCTCTCGACAAGAAGCTGTTTTTT.

This clone turned up a few times. Other nucleotide sequences from this sample produce the same CDR3. The chain is built from TRBV4-3 and TRBJ2-7; 9 bases are a match to TRBD1. The germline V gene has CDR1 LGHNA and CDR2 YSLEER. With V trimmed by 2 bases and J by 3 bases, 5 bases remained unmatched. The CDR3 runs to 15 residues. CDR3 nucleotide sequence: TGCGCCAGCAGCCAAACGACAGGGGGTGGCTACGAGCAGTACTTC. This gives the protein CASSQTTGGGYEQYF.

This clone was seen once. V usage is TRBV5-1 and J usage is TRBJ2-7; 7 bases are a match to TRBD1. The germline V gene has CDR1 SGHRS and CDR2 YFSETQ. Trimming took 4 bases from V and 12 from J; bases not matched to a gene: 13. This CDR3 contains 13 residues. The CDR3 nucleotides read TGCGCCAGCAGCCTTGATGACAGGGCCCCGAGGTACTTC. Protein sequence: CASSLDDRAPRYF. The full variable domain, completed using reference TRBV5-1 and TRBJ2-7, is KAGVTQTPRYLIKTRGQQVTLSCSPISGHRSVSWYQQTPGQGLQFLFEYFSETQRNKGNFPGRFSGRQFSNSRSEMNVSTLELGDSALYLCASSLDDRAPRYFGPGTRLTVT.

This clone was counted a few times. J is TRBJ2-3 and V is TRBV2; 9 nucleotides line up with TRBD2. The germline V gene has CDR1 SNHLY and CDR2 FYNNEI. The CDR3 extends over 13 amino acids. V was pared by 10 bases and J by 5 bases, with 7 bases of the junction left unmatched. The CDR3 nucleotides read TGTGCCACCATAGCGGGAGACGGAGATACGCAGTATTTT. Translating gives CATIAGDGDTQYF.

This clone was detected a few times. This rearrangement joins TRBV11-2 to TRBJ2-1; D unresolved. V lost 0 bases and J lost 4, with 7 bases in between. CDR1 is SGHAT, CDR2 FQNNGV, per germline. This CDR3 is built from 14 residues. The CDR3 nucleotides read TGTGCCAGCAGCTTAGAGGGCCGTTACAATGAGCAGTTCTTC. It is translated as CASSLEGRYNEQFF.

Written as DNA, the CDR3 is TGCGCCAGCAGCTTGGCCCCAGGCCTGGGCACTGAAGCTTTCTTT. It translates to CASSLAPGLGTEAFF. The chain recombines TRBV5-1 with TRBJ1-1, with no clear D. V was pared by 0 bases and J by 4 bases, with 13 bases between. There are 15 residues in the CDR3. Germline V gene data show CDR1 as SGHRS and CDR2 as YFSETQ. Combining the CDR3 with reference TRBV5-1 and TRBJ1-1 gives the whole variable domain KAGVTQTPRYLIKTRGQQVTLSCSPISGHRSVSWYQQTPGQGLQFLFEYFSETQRNKGNFPGRFSGRQFSNSRSEMNVSTLELGDSALYLCASSLAPGLGTEAFFGQGTRLTVV.

This chain joins TRBV9 and TRBJ2-3; D possibly uses TRBD1 or TRBD2 (5 bases each). This CDR3 is 13 amino acids long. Germline V gene data show CDR1 as SGDLS and CDR2 as YYNGEE. The V end lost 4 bases, the J end lost 5 bases, and 11 bases lay between the germline ends. DNA of the CDR3: TGTGCCAGCAGCAGATCTGGGGGAGATACGCAGTATTTT. Amino acids: CASSRSGGDTQYF.

The chain uses TRBV7-2 and TRBJ1-1; D unresolved. V gave up 2 bases and J gave up 10 bases, with 14 bases separating them. The CDR3 loop spans 13 amino acids. Germline V gene lookup returns CDR1 SGHTA and CDR2 FQGNSA. CDR3 protein: CASSLSIDGVAFF. Written as DNA, the CDR3 is TGTGCCAGCAGCTTATCGATTGATGGGGTAGCTTTCTTT.

This chain connects TRBV11-3 to TRBJ1-4, with D uncertain. The V and J ends lost 5 bases and 8 bases respectively, with 12 bases between them. Germline V gives CDR1 SGHNT, CDR2 YENEEA. This CDR3 has 13 residues. The CDR3 nucleotides are TGTGCCAGCAGCCGGACTCACGGAGAAAAACTGTTTTTT. This translates into CASSRTHGEKLFF.

This clone was seen just once. In nucleotides, the CDR3 is TGTGCCATCGCCCGGGACACCGGGATTGGGGGCTACACCTTC. Amino acids: CAIARDTGIGGYTF. The chain employs TRBV28 and TRBJ1-2; D may be TRBD1 (6 bases). The CDR3 is made up of 14 amino acids. Germline V gives CDR1 MDHEN, CDR2 SYDVKM. V shed 10 bases and J shed 8 bases, with 23 bases lying between them.

This chain connects TRBV23-1 to TRBJ1-1, with D unclear. TRBV23-1 is an open reading frame whose function is uncertain. CDR3 size: 16 residues. Trimming shortened V by 6 bases and J by 0 bases, and 17 bases separated the two germline ends. CDR3 residues: CASSFLYRKMNTEAFF. CDR3 DNA sequence: TGCGCCAGCAGCTTCCTATACCGGAAAATGAACACTGAAGCTTTCTTT.

The chain is built from TRBV6-5 and TRBJ1-2; D might be TRBD1 (6 bases). Germline CDR1 reads MNHEY; CDR2 reads SVGAGI. Between the trimmed V and J ends, which lost 0 bases and 8 bases, there was a span of 10 bases. The length of the CDR3 is 13 residues. The CDR3: CASSYSMGAGYTF. The CDR3 DNA reads TGTGCCAGCAGTTACTCGATGGGGGCAGGCTACACCTTC.

In its sample, this clone was seen a few times. The genes are TRBV29-1 and TRBJ2-1; D may be TRBD2 (6 bases). The CDR3 consists of 13 residues. The V and J ends lost 0 bases and 7 bases respectively, with 10 bases between them. CDR1 is SQVTM and CDR2 is ANQGSEA in the germline V gene. The CDR3 is CSVEDLGGNEQFF. As DNA, the CDR3 is TGCAGCGTTGAAGATCTAGGAGGGAATGAGCAGTTCTTC.

The chain employs TRBV29-1 and TRBJ2-3, with 9 nucleotides matching TRBD1. Trimming removed 6 bases from V and 3 bases from J; junction bases left unmatched: 10. The CDR3 sequence is 15 residues long. Germline V gene data show CDR1 as SQVTM and CDR2 as ANQGSEA. CDR3 coding DNA: TGCAGCGTAGGCAACACAGGGGGCGGAACAGATACGCAGTATTTT. As protein: CSVGNTGGGTDTQYF.

At least ten counts were recorded for this clone. V gene TRBV7-2 combines with J gene TRBJ2-3, with TRBD2 identical over 8 bases. Germline CDR1 is SGHTA and CDR2 is FQGNSA. This CDR3 has 14 amino acids. Losses at the gene ends were 5 bases for V and 5 bases for J; bases not matched to a gene: 6. In DNA form, the CDR3 reads TGTGCCAGCAGCATGGGACTAGGGAAAGATACGCAGTATTTT. Translated, it gives CASSMGLGKDTQYF.

The CDR3 region has the DNA TGTGCCAGCAGTTACCAGGTGGAAGCTTTCTTT. Encoded protein: CASSYQVEAFF. The chain couples TRBV28 to TRBJ1-1; D is ambiguous. Looked up from germline, CDR1 is MDHEN and CDR2 is SYDVKM. V was shortened by 4 bases and J by 8 bases, with 8 bases between the two germline ends. This CDR3 has 11 amino acids.

In DNA, the CDR3 is TGTGCCAGTACCCGCCCCGGACAGGGGGGCAATGAGCAGTTCTTC. Residues: CASTRPGQGGNEQFF. The rearrangement joins TRBV19 to TRBJ2-1; 10 bases map to TRBD1. The V gene end was trimmed by 7 bases and the J gene end by 6 bases; junction bases not matched to a gene: 9. The CDR3 has 15 residues. The V gene's germline CDR1 is LNHDA and CDR2 SQIVND (reference sequence).

The chain uses TRBV4-2 and TRBJ2-7; D remains ambiguous. The V end was cut by 3 bases, the J end by 7 bases, with 10 bases between. From germline, CDR1 is LGHNA and CDR2 YNFKEQ. This CDR3 has 12 residues. CDR3 sequence: CASSHPTHEQYF. DNA of the CDR3: TGTGCCAGCAGCCATCCGACTCATGAGCAGTACTTC.

This clone has more than one count but fewer than ten. The CDR3 DNA follows: TGTGCCAGCAGTTACGCCAGGGTGGATTCACCCCTCCACTTT. It specifies CASSYARVDSPLHF. V usage is TRBV6-5 and J usage is TRBJ1-6, with D possibly TRBD1 on 5 matching bases. The ends were cut back, 2 bases at V and 8 bases at J, with 10 bases in the middle. Germline V gene lookup returns CDR1 MNHEY and CDR2 SVGAGI. This CDR3 is built from 14 residues.

The genes are TRBV4-3 and TRBJ2-5; D is perhaps TRBD1 (5 bases). In germline, CDR1 is LGHNA, CDR2 YSLEER. The CDR3 loop spans 17 amino acids. Trimming took 4 bases from V and 5 from J, leaving 23 bases between them. CDR3 nucleotides: TGCGCCAGCAGCCCAACCGGTGGGGCAGGGTTCGGGGAGACCCAGTACTTC. Translated, it gives CASSPTGGAGFGETQYF.